The source of this T cell receptor beta chain is a study of T-cell reconstitution after alpha-beta-depleted transplantation in children. CDR3 length: 15 residues. The germline CDR1 and CDR2 sequences are SEHNR and FQNEAQ (reference sequence). V shed 4 bases and J 1 base; nucleotides not matched to a gene: 6. There are many counts of this clonotype. Unique molecular identifiers were incorporated when the TCRbeta library was constructed. TCRdb ran MiXCR on the PCR reads and lists one entry per CDR3 protein. Here the sample spans about 230,000 distinct CDR3 sequences, roughly a tenth being singletons. This TCR came from a human donor who donated a stem cell graft to a child with SCID. The chain uses TRBV7-9 and TRBJ1-1; TRBD1 aligns across 7 bases. The material was PBMCs from the stem cell graft donor, obtained from the stem cell graft. The CDR3 reads CASSSRQGGNTEAFF. For the CDR3, the DNA is TGTGCCAGCAGCTCCCGACAGGGCGGGAACACTGAAGCTTTCTTT.